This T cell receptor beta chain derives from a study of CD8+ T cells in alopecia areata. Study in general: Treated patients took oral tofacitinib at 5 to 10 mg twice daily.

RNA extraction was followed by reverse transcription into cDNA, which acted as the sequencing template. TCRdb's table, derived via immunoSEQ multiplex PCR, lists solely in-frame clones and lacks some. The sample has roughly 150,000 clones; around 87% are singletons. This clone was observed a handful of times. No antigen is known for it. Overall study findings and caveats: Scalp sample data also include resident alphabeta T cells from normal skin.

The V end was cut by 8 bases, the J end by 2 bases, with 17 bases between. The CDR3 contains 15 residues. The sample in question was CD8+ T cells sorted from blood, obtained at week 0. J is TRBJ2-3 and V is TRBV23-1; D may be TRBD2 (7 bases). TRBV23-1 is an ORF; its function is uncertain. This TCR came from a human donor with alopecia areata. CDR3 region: CASGRGPGDTDTQYF. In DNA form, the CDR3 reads TGCGCCAGCGGGAGGGGACCAGGGGACACAGATACGCAGTATTTT.